This T cell receptor beta chain is drawn from a study of Ad26.COV2.S vaccination and SARS-CoV-2 variants. As for the study in general: By the intramuscular route, Ad26.COV2.S was given once, or twice 56 days apart.

The treatment is: roughly 18 received Ad26.COV2.S at low or high dose, single or two shots; about 5 received placebo; per-sample allocation not given. Material that was analyzed had been drawn on day 63 after the first vaccine or placebo injection. Broader study findings: In TCR breadth and depth analyses, total T cell responses may have been underestimated. Considerable breadth of spike-specific CD8+ and CD4+ T cell responses has reportedly been documented following vaccination. Similar non-spike TCR breadth was observed in recipients of vaccine and of placebo.

Libraries were prepared by immunoSEQ multiplex PCR; TCRdb keeps only in-frame clonotypes and omits some of them. In the table there are roughly 350,000 clones, 87% of which are singletons. A note on this clone: Its antigen remains unknown.

The germline V and J ends were trimmed by 6 bases and 4 bases, with 18 bases remaining between them. This CDR3 contains 15 residues. Germline loops: CDR1 ENHRY, CDR2 SYGVKD. The chain combines TRBV10-3 with TRBJ2-5, with D maybe TRBD2 (7 bases). This sequence was found in a person between 18 and 65 years old who received the Ad26.COV2.S COVID-19 vaccine or a placebo. Sample: peripheral blood, taken in a trial of Ad26.COV2.S vaccine versus placebo. CDR3 DNA: TGTGCCATCAGCGGCTCCGGGGGGCAGGGAGAGACCCAGTACTTC. Amino acid sequence: CAISGSGGQGETQYF.